The rows below give T cell receptor beta chains drawn from one sample of a study of regulatory and conventional T cells in RAG deficiency. The table came from immunoSEQ multiplex PCR; TCRdb's copy has only in-frame clones and leaves some out. The table includes about 34,000 clones, 70% to 80% detected once. This same sample was also taken into another study, of regulatory T cells.

The sample consisted of CD4+ effector T cells sorted from blood. Receptor source: a human donor in good health. CDR3s include the opening cysteine and the closing phenylalanine or tryptophan. The order of the fields is J gene, D gene, clone size, V gene, CDR3 DNA, CDR3 protein. A D gene is named only where the DNA matches it firmly. Clone sizes are given selectively: once, few, many, or a class where the clone is expanded.

TRBJ2-5,TRBD2,.,TRBV6-1,TGTGCCAGCAGTGAATATAGCGGGGGGCCCCAAGAGACCCAGTACTTC,CASSEYSGGPQETQYF
TRBJ1-5,.,.,TRBV7-2,TGTGCCAGCAGCCCCAGGTGGGCTCAGCCCCAGCATTTT,CASSPRWAQPQHF
TRBJ2-3,.,.,TRBV4-2,TGTGCCAGCAGACAGGACGGGGGCACAGATACGCAGTATTTT,CASRQDGGTDTQYF
TRBJ1-4,TRBD1,.,TRBV30,TGTGCCTGGAGTAAGACAGGGGCTAATGAAAAACTGTTTTTT,CAWSKTGANEKLFF
TRBJ2-1,.,.,TRBV15,TGTGCCACCAGCAGGGGGGGTGGTCCCCAGGCGAAGCAGTTCTTC,CATSRGGGPQAKQFF
TRBJ1-1,TRBD1,.,TRBV6-1,TGTGCCAGCACCGAGACAGGGACAGGAGGGACTGAAGCTTTCTTT,CASTETGTGGTEAFF
TRBJ1-5,.,.,TRBV5-4,TGTGCCAGCAGCCCAGCACCCGGGTCCGGCAATCAGCCCCAGCATTTT,CASSPAPGSGNQPQHF
TRBJ1-4,.,.,TRBV7-2,TGTGCCAGCAGCTTAGCGGCAGGGGATAGGGAAAAACTGTTTTTT,CASSLAAGDREKLFF
TRBJ1-2,.,few,TRBV6-5,TGTGCCAGCAGTTTGGGGGAAAAAGCGTACTATGGCTACACCTTC,CASSLGEKAYYGYTF
TRBJ1-6,TRBD1,.,TRBV6-4,TGTGCCAGCAGCAGGGGGCACGTTTATAATTCACCCCTCCACTTT,CASSRGHVYNSPLHF
TRBJ1-1,.,.,TRBV29-1,TGCAGCGCTCAGGGAGGGCTGAACACTGAAGCTTTCTTT,CSAQGGLNTEAFF
TRBJ2-7,TRBD2,.,TRBV11-2,TGTGCCAGCAGCTTAGATCATGGACTAGCGGGCGGTTACGAGCAGTACTTC,CASSLDHGLAGGYEQYF
TRBJ2-7,.,.,TRBV28,TGTGCCAGCAGTCCCAGACCAATTTTCGAGCAGTACTTC,CASSPRPIFEQYF
TRBJ2-4,TRBD1,.,TRBV18,TGTGCCAGCTCACCTCCAGGACAGGGAAACATTCAGTACTTC,CASSPPGQGNIQYF
TRBJ2-1,TRBD2,.,TRBV7-3,TGTGCCAGCAGCTTACTCGGGGGGGCCACCTACAATGAGCAGTTCTTC,CASSLLGGATYNEQFF
TRBJ1-1,TRBD1,few,TRBV6-5,TGTGCCAGCAGTGGGCGACAGGGTGTTGACACTGAAGCTTTCTTT,CASSGRQGVDTEAFF
TRBJ2-5,TRBD2,.,TRBV7-9,TGTGCCAGCAGCCGAGGGACTAGCGGGATAGAGACCCAGTACTTC,CASSRGTSGIETQYF
TRBJ2-7,.,.,TRBV19,TGTGCCAGTAGCCCCTTGGGGGAGGCAACCTACGAGCAGTACTTC,CASSPLGEATYEQYF
TRBJ2-7,.,.,TRBV11-2,TGTGCCAGCAGCCCCTGGTCAGGGGCGAGAGGCGAGCAGTACTTC,CASSPWSGARGEQYF
TRBJ1-2,.,few,TRBV4-1,TGCGCCAGCAGCCGCCCAGCTGAGAACTATGGCTACACCTTC,CASSRPAENYGYTF
TRBJ2-1,TRBD2,.,TRBV5-1,TGCGCCAGCAGCCAAGATTCTAGCGGGGGGGCAAGTATTCAGTTCTTC,CASSQDSSGGASIQFF
TRBJ2-3,TRBD2,.,TRBV30,TGTGCCTGGAGTATTGGACTAGCGGGGGGAAAAGATACGCAGTATTTT,CAWSIGLAGGKDTQYF
TRBJ1-4,.,.,TRBV5-6,TGTGCCAGCAGCTTAGGGCACACTAATGAAAAACTGTTTTTT,CASSLGHTNEKLFF
TRBJ1-6,.,.,TRBV30,TGTGCCTCTCAGTGGAACAGCAATTCACCCCTCCACTTT,CASQWNSNSPLHF
TRBJ1-1,.,.,TRBV4-1,TGCGCCAGCAGCCAAACCCGAAGCAGGAACACTGAAGCTTTCTTT,CASSQTRSRNTEAFF
TRBJ2-7,.,few,TRBV10-3,TGTGCCATCAGTGGGACAGTGACCTACGAGCAGTACTTC,CAISGTVTYEQYF